The next 4 T cell receptor beta chains were all read from a single sample in a study of blood T cells in healthy people across ages (dated by TCRdb to between 2014 and 2017). Libraries were built with 5' RACE. Sequencer: Illumina HiSeq 2500. A second 7 to 11 cycle PCR used a sample-barcoded 5' primer and a J-beta primer mix. The public reads were quality trimmed at Q25 with fastp and then assembled into clones with MiXCR by TCRdb, keeping productive beta chains. Identical CDR3 proteins give one entry, which carries the most common genes and DNA. This sample holds around 990,000 distinct CDR3 sequences; under 30% were observed only once. The ten largest clones take up approximately 0.79% of the sample. The same data also contributed to another study, on T cells of mothers and their children.

The material sequenced was blood. These receptors came from a girl aged 2 to 10 in good health.

This clonotype was observed a few times. This chain uses TRBV7-9 with TRBJ1-1, with a possible D match to TRBD1 (6 bases). In germline, CDR1 is SEHNR, CDR2 FQNEAQ (reference sequence). This CDR3 is 16 amino acids long. V was pared by 5 bases and J by 4 bases, with 20 bases between. CDR3 loop: CASSPGAGGDTTEAFF. CDR3 DNA: TGTGCCAGCAGCCCAGGGGCCGGCGGCGATACCACTGAAGCTTTCTTT.

The sample holds a few counts of this clonotype. The chain couples TRBV27 to TRBJ2-7, with D possibly matching TRBD1 (5 bases). The CDR3 spans 13 residues. V lost 9 bases, J lost 5 bases, and 17 bases lay in between. The V gene's germline CDR1 is MNHEY and CDR2 SMNVEV (reference sequence). The CDR3 region has the DNA TGTGCCAGTCGGGTAGGGGCTTTGGACGAGCAGTACTTC. Translated, it gives CASRVGALDEQYF.

V is TRBV6-1 and J is TRBJ2-2; D possibly corresponds to TRBD2 (5 bases). The CDR3 is 13 residues long. The germline CDR1 and CDR2 sequences are MNHNS and SASEGT. V was shortened by 3 bases and J by 6 bases, with 8 bases between the two germline ends. The CDR3 region has the DNA TGTGCCAGCAGTGACATAGCGTCCGGGGAGCTGTTTTTT. It yields the protein CASSDIASGELFF.

The chain has TRBV2 and TRBJ1-1, with D hard to call. Germline-derived CDR1 and CDR2 are SNHLY and FYNNEI. V gave up 2 bases and J gave up 2 bases, with 15 bases separating them. This CDR3 is built from 16 residues. The CDR3 loop is CASSEPQYGYNTEAFF. In nucleotides, the CDR3 is TGTGCCAGCAGTGAACCCCAATACGGATACAACACTGAAGCTTTCTTT.